A single sample is the source of the 7 T cell receptor beta chains below, sequenced in a study of blood T cells in healthy people across ages. Combining a sample-barcoded 5' primer with a J-beta primer mix, a second PCR ran for roughly 6 to 11 cycles. TCRdb re-called the 5' RACE reads through MiXCR, storing one row per CDR3 protein. This repertoire shows 780,000 or so distinct CDR3 sequences, around three fifths found once; its top ten account for more than 25%. The source material was blood. These receptors were taken from a man aged 35 to 55 in good health.

J is TRBJ2-5 and V is TRBV7-9; TRBD2 might be the D (6 bases). V was cut by 4 bases and J by 4 bases, with 22 bases left in between. Germline CDR1 reads SEHNR; CDR2 reads FQNEAQ (reference sequence). The CDR3 loop spans 17 amino acids. CDR3 in amino acids: CASSSLGGGAGIETQYF. DNA of the CDR3: TGTGCCAGCAGCTCTTTAGGAGGAGGGGCAGGGATAGAGACCCAGTACTTC.

The chain carries TRBV28 and TRBJ2-5; D is possibly TRBD2 (7 bases). Near its end, the DNA agrees better with TRBJ2-7, so the J call may be wrong. This CDR3 comprises 17 residues. The germline V gene has CDR1 MDHEN and CDR2 SYDVKM. CDR3 sequence reads: CASSFFRGGAILHEQYF. CDR3 coding DNA: TGTGCCAGCAGTTTTTTTAGGGGGGGGGCGATCCTCCACGAGCAGTACTTC.

This clonotype was seen at least ten times. The V call is TRBV7-2, the J call TRBJ2-1; 13 bases map to TRBD2. CDR1 and CDR2 from the germline V gene are SGHTA and FQGNSA. CDR3 size: 19 residues. Trimming removed 5 bases from V and 0 bases from J; junction bases left unmatched: 10. The CDR3, as DNA: TGTGCCAGCAGCCGTCCACTAGCGGGGGGGTTAAGCTCCTACAATGAGCAGTTCTTC. It codes for CASSRPLAGGLSSYNEQFF.

The genes are TRBV3-1 and TRBJ2-5; unclear D gene. This CDR3 comprises 14 residues. Per the germline V gene, CDR1 is LGHDT and CDR2 is YNNKEL (reference sequence). Deletions cut 1 base from V and 11 bases from J, with 17 bases between. CDR3 sequence (DNA): TGTGCCAGCAGCCAAGTACCGGAGACCGGAGAGCAGTACTTC. Its protein product is CASSQVPETGEQYF.

The V and J genes are TRBV20-1 and TRBJ1-5, with TRBD1 as a possible D gene (6 bases). The V gene's germline CDR1 is DFQATT and CDR2 SNEGSKA (reference sequence). The CDR3 spans 15 residues. With 0 bases removed from V and 5 bases from J, the gap between germline ends came to 14 bases. In DNA, the CDR3 is TGCAGTGCTAGAGATGGCAGGGGCTCAGATCAGCCCCAGCATTTT. Its protein is CSARDGRGSDQPQHF.

This clonotype was seen more than once but under ten times. The V gene is TRBV4-3, the J gene TRBJ1-1; possibly TRBD1 for D (5 bases). Trimming took off 4 bases at V and 1 base at J, with 13 bases between the two ends. Germline CDR1 LGHNA, CDR2 YSLEER. The CDR3 runs to 15 residues. The CDR3 coding sequence is TGCGCCAGCAGCCCGAAAGTGACAGCGAACACTGAAGCTTTCTTT. Translating it yields CASSPKVTANTEAFF.

This chain joins TRBV10-2 and TRBJ2-3; D not certain. The ends were cut back, 3 bases at V and 0 bases at J, with 16 bases in the middle. CDR1 and CDR2 (germline): WSHSY, SAAADI. This CDR3 has 17 amino acids. Written as DNA, the CDR3 is TGCGCCAGCAGTGAAGGGCCCCTGCTGCGGAGCACAGATACGCAGTATTTT. Translated, it gives CASSEGPLLRSTDTQYF.